Reported below is one T cell receptor (beta chain). Produced via immunoSEQ multiplex PCR; TCRdb's table is partial and in-frame only. The profile shows 300 to 400 clones, roughly 98% of them singletons. The sample originates from a study of tumor T cells in aggressive B-cell lymphoma. Germline V lookup: CDR1 KGHSH, CDR2 LQKENI. Trimming left V 3 bases short and J 3 bases short, with 18 bases between. The CDR3 runs to 17 residues. This receptor was obtained from an adult with diffuse large B cell lymphoma. The chain uses TRBV18 and TRBJ1-5, with D possibly TRBD1 on 6 matching bases. The sample taken for sequencing was tumor tissue. The CDR3 protein is CASSPRRGQRDNQPQHF. The CDR3 nucleotides are TGTGCCAGCTCACCTCGCCGCGGACAGAGGGACAATCAGCCCCAGCATTTT.